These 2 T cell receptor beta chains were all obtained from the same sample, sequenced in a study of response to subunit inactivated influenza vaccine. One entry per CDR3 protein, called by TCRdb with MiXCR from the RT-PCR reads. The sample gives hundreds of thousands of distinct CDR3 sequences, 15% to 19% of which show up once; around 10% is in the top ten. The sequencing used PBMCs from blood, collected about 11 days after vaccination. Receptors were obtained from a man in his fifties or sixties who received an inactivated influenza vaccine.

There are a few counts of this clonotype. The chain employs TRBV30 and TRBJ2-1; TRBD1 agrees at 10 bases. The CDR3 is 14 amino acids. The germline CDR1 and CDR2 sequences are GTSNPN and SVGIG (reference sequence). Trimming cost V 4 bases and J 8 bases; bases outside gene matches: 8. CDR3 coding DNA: TGTGCCTGGAAGCGACAGGGGGCGAGGGATGAGCAGTTCTTC. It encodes CAWKRQGARDEQFF.

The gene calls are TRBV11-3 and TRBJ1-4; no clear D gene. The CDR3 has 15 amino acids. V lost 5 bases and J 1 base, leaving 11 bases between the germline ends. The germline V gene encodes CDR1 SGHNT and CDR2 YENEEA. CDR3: CASSQRLETNEKLFF. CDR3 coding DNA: TGTGCCAGCAGCCAACGGCTGGAAACTAATGAAAAACTGTTTTTT.